This TCR beta chain was captured in a study of human T cells and chemical hapten exposure. Overall study: Patients, chiefly female, had alopecia areata, totalis or universalis.

The sample's time point: patch test 1, 2 weeks after DPC sensitization. The treatment: therapeutic diphenylcyclopropenone sensitization with weekly scalp DPC. Prior to each patch test being applied, blood was drawn. Study-level results: Controls had significantly fewer large CDR3 similarity clusters than were formed by expanded TCRs. Unchanged with DPC sensitization were TCRs above 1 in 1000 frequency.

Notes on this clonotype: Its antigen is currently unknown.

TCRdb re-called the RACE reads with MiXCR, one entry per CDR3 protein. In the table there are some 180,000 distinct CDR3 sequences, more than 20% of which are singletons. This specimen was whole blood, taken in connection with sensitization to the hapten diphenylcyclopropenone (DPC). The TCR originated in a woman aged 45 to 65 with alopecia areata. Some clones in this sample may be carry-over from other donors' samples.

The CDR3 DNA sequence: TGTGCCAGCAGTGAAGGACGAACTGGAGGGAATGAGCAGTTCTTC. Translated: CASSEGRTGGNEQFF. The rearrangement uses TRBV2 and TRBJ2-1; a weak D match, TRBD2 (6 bases). The germline gives CDR1 SNHLY, CDR2 FYNNEI. This CDR3 is built from 15 residues. V gave up 1 base and J gave up 7 bases, with 14 bases separating them.